This T cell receptor beta chain was profiled in a study of blood T cell repertoires in COVID-19. Study-wide context: The analysed material was cDNA or gDNA that came from T cells, B-cell-depleted T cells, or PBMCs.

In the source study's methods: By means of reference gene primer amplification, nucleated cell counts were estimated. The assay was immunoSEQ multiplex PCR, and TCRdb's table has in-frame clones only and misses some. V, J and clone size are taken as reported in that table, and D and trimming were inferred from the DNA itself. The repertoire holds 150,000 to 200,000 clones, with 80% to 90% as singletons. The germline gives CDR1 KGHSH, CDR2 LQKENI. With V trimmed by 1 base and J by 2 bases, 8 bases remained unmatched. This CDR3 has 16 amino acids. The chain employs TRBV18 and TRBJ2-7, with 7 bases aligning to TRBD1. Sequencing was done on a sample of peripheral blood. This receptor was taken from a man aged 18 to 29 who had recovered from COVID-19. The DNA of the CDR3 is TGTGCCAGCTCACCACGAGGACAAGGGGGCGCCTACGAGCAGTACTTC. Amino acid sequence: CASSPRGQGGAYEQYF. The full variable domain, completed using reference TRBV18 and TRBJ2-7, is NAGVMQNPRHLVRRRGQEARLRCSPMKGHSHVYWYRQLPEEGLKFMVYLQKENIIDESGMPKERFSAEFPKEGPSILRIQQVVRGDSAAYFCASSPRGQGGAYEQYFGPGTRLTVT.